This TCR beta chain was recorded in a study of T cell responses to AZD1222 COVID-19 vaccine. Study-level points and caveats: Dominant at 160-218 and 743-854, vaccine-associated CD4 TCRs also spanned spike. Unmutated regions of variants are reportedly targeted by nearly half of spike-specific TCRs.

Clones were read by immunoSEQ multiplex PCR, and TCRdb kept only the in-frame ones, dropping some. The profile shows under 85,000 clones, nearly 90% of them singletons. Details on this clone: Its target is not known.

The V and J ends lost 8 bases and 6 bases, in that order; junction bases with no gene match: 13. This CDR3 region has 15 residues. CDR1 is MDHEN and CDR2 is SYDVKM in the germline V gene. This chain links TRBV28 with TRBJ1-5, with TRBD1 matching 7 bases. This TCR derives from an adult in good health. Source: peripheral blood, taken on day 0 of AZD1222 vaccination. The CDR3 here is CASGYRQGGFQPQHF. In nucleotides, the CDR3 is TGTGCCAGCGGATACCGACAGGGAGGGTTTCAGCCCCAGCATTTT. Complete variable domain (other parts from reference TRBV28 and TRBJ1-5): DVKVTQSSRYLVKRTGEKVFLECVQDMDHENMFWYRQDPGLGLRLIYFSYDVKMKEKGDIPEGYSVSREKKERFSLILESASTNQTSMYLCASGYRQGGFQPQHFGDGTRLSIL.